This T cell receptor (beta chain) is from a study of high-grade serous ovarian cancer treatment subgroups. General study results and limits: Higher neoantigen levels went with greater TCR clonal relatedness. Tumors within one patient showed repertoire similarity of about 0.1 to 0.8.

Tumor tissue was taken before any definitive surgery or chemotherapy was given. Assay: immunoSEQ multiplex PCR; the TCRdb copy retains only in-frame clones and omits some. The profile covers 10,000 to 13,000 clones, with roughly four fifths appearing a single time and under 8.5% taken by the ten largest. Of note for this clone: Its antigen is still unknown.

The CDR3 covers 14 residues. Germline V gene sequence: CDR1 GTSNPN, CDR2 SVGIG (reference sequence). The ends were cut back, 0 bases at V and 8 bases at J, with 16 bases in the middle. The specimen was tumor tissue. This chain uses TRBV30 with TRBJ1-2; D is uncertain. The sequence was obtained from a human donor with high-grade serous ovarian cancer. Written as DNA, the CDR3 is TGTGCCTGGAGTGTTTTGGTCAGGATGGGAGGCTACACCTTC. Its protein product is CAWSVLVRMGGYTF. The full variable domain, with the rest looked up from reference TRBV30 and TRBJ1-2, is SQTIHQWPATLVQPVGSPLSLECTVEGTSNPNLYWYRQAAGRGLQLLFYSVGIGQISSEVPQNLSASRPQDRQFILSSKKLLLSDSGFYLCAWSVLVRMGGYTFGSGTRLTVV.